The clone carrying this T cell receptor beta chain was seen once. No antigen is known for it. The CDR3 is 17 residues long. CDR1 is SEHNR and CDR2 is FQNEAQ in the germline V gene (reference sequence). V was trimmed by 0 bases and J by 0 bases, leaving 13 bases between them. This sample was taken from a study of cytomegalovirus exposure and HLA in healthy donors. Study outcomes and limitations: No immune exposure information besides CMV serostatus was available.

Primers for the PCR totalled 60 Vbeta and 13 Jbeta. Using immunoSEQ multiplex PCR, the repertoire was profiled, and TCRdb retains in-frame clones only, with some absent. There are some 90,000 clones in the sample; over 75% occur only once, and roughly 3.8% lies in the top ten. At collection, donors were nominally healthy, but unrecorded immune exposures were probable. The sample comprised PBMCs. This rearrangement joins TRBV7-9 to TRBJ2-3, with TRBD2 as a possible D gene (6 bases). The TCR originated in a man aged 50-60 years in good health and CMV-seronegative. The CDR3 bases are TGTGCCAGCAGCTTAGCGGGAGGAGGATCTAGCACAGATACGCAGTATTTT. Amino acid sequence: CASSLAGGGSSTDTQYF.